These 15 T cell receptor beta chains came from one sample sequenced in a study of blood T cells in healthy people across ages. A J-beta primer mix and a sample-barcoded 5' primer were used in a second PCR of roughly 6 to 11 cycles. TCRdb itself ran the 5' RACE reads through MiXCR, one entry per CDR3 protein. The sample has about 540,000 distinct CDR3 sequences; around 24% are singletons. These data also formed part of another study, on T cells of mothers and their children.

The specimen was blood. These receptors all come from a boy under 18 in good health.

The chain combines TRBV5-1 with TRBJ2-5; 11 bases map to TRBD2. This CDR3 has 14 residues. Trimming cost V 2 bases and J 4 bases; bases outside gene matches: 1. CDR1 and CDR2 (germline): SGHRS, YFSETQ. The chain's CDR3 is CASSFTSGRETQYF. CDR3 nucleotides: TGCGCCAGCAGCTTCACTAGCGGGAGAGAGACCCAGTACTTC.

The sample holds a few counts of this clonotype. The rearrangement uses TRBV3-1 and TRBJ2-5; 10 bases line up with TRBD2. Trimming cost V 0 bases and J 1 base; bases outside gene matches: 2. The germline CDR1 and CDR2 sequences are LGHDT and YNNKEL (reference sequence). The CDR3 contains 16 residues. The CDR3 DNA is TGTGCCAGCAGCCAAGACCCTAGCGGGGGCCAAGAGACCCAGTACTTC. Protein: CASSQDPSGGQETQYF.

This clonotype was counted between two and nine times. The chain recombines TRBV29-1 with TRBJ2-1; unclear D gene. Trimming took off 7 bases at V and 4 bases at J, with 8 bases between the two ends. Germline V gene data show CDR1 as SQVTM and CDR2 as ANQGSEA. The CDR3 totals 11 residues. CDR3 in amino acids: CSGGFYNEQFF. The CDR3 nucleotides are TGCAGCGGCGGCTTTTACAATGAGCAGTTCTTC.

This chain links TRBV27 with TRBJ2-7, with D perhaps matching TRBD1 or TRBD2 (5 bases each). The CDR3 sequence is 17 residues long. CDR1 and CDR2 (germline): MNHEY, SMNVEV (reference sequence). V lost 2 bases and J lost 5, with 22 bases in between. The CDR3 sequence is CASSLMPNRGVGDEQYF. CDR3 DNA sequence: TGTGCCAGCAGTTTAATGCCTAATCGGGGCGTGGGGGACGAGCAGTACTTC.

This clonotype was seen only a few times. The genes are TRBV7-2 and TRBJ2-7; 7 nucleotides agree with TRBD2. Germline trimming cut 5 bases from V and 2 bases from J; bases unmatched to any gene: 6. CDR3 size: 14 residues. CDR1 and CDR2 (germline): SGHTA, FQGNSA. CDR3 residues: CASSNRLAPYEQYF. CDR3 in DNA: TGTGCCAGCAGCAATAGACTAGCCCCCTACGAGCAGTACTTC.

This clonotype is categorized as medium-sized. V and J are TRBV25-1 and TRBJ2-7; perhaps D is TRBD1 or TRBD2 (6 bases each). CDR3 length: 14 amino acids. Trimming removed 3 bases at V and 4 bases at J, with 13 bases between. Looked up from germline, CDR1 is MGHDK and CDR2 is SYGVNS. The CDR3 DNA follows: TGTGCCAGCAGTGATCGAGGGGGGTGGTACGAGCAGTACTTC. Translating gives CASSDRGGWYEQYF.

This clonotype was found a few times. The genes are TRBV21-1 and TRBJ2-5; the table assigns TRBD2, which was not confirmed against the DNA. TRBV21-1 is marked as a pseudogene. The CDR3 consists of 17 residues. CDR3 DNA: TGTGCCAGCAGCAAAGATAGGCTAGCGGAAATCCAAGAGACCCAGTACTTC. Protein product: CASSKDRLAEIQETQYF.

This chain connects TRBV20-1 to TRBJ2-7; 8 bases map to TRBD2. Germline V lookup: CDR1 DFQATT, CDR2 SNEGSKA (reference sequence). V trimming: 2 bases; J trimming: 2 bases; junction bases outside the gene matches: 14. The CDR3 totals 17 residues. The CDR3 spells CSARWRTDGAGAYEQYF. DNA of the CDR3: TGCAGTGCTAGATGGAGGACTGATGGAGCGGGGGCCTACGAGCAGTACTTC.

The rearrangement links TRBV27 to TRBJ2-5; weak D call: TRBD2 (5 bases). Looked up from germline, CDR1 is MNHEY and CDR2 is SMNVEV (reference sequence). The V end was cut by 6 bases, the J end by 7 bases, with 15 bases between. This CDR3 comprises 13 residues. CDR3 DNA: TGTGCCAGCAGCCACGGACTCGGTCCGACCCAGTACTTC. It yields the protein CASSHGLGPTQYF.

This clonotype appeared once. CDR3: CASGLAAVNEQFF. CDR3 coding DNA: TGTGCCAGCGGACTAGCGGCAGTTAATGAGCAGTTCTTC. This sequence joins TRBV27 and TRBJ2-1, with 10 positions matching TRBD2. V trimming: 8 bases; J trimming: 7 bases; junction bases outside the gene matches: 5. Germline V lookup: CDR1 MNHEY, CDR2 SMNVEV (reference sequence). This CDR3 has 13 residues.

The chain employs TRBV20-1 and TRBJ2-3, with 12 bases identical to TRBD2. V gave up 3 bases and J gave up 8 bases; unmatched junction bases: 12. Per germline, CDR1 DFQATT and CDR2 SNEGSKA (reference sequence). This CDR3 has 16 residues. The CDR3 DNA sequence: TGCAGTGCTAGGGGGTCTAGCGGGGGGGCCGATGGTACGCAGTATTTT. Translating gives CSARGSSGGADGTQYF.

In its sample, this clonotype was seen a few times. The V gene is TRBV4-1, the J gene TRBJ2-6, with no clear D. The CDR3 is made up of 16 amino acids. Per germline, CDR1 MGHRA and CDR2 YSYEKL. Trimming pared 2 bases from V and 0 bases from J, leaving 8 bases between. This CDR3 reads CASSQLSTSGANVLTF. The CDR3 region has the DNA TGCGCCAGCAGCCAATTATCAACCTCTGGGGCCAACGTCCTGACTTTC.

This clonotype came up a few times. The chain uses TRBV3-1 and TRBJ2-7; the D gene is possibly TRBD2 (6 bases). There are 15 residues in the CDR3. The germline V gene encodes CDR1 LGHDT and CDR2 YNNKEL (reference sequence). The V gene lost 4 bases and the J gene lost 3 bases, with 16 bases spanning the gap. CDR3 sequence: CASSPAWGVDYEQYF. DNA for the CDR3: TGTGCCAGCAGCCCGGCCTGGGGGGTGGACTACGAGCAGTACTTC.

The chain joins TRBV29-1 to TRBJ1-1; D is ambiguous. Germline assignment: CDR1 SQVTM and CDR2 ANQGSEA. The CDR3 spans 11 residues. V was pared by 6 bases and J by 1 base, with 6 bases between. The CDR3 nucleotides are TGCAGCGTGGCCGAGAACACTGAAGCTTTCTTT. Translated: CSVAENTEAFF.

The CDR3 bases are TGTGCCAGCAGCACGGGACAGGGACGGGCCACTGAAGCTTTCTTT. It encodes CASSTGQGRATEAFF. The V call is TRBV9, the J call TRBJ1-1, with 9 bases matching TRBD1. V was clipped by 4 bases and J by 4 bases; unmatched bases: 8. Germline assignment: CDR1 SGDLS and CDR2 YYNGEE. The CDR3 contains 15 residues.